The 23 T cell receptor beta chains presented below share a single source sample, sequenced in a study of regulatory T cells in long-lasting Graves disease. The TCR beta library used iRepertoire HTBI primers with Arm-PCR amplification of CDR3. A single record per CDR3 protein comes from TCRdb applying MiXCR to the multiplex PCR reads. The sample lists hundreds of thousands of distinct CDR3 sequences; about 30% were seen once. Time point reported: persistent/refractory GD, antithyroid drugs over 5 years with positive TRAb. Preparation of the TCR library used RNA extracted from PBMCs. Sequences were derived from peripheral blood mononuclear cells (PBMCs), sampled when the disease was refractory, from a patient treated with antithyroid drugs. Source of these receptors: a female donor with Graves disease.

V and J are TRBV6-1 and TRBJ1-2; D unclear. In germline, CDR1 is MNHNS, CDR2 SASEGT. V lost 7 bases and J lost 5, with 17 bases in between. There are 14 residues in the CDR3. CDR3 sequence reads: CASITATRFYGYTF. The CDR3 DNA sequence: TGTGCCAGCATTACGGCGACAAGGTTTTATGGCTACACCTTC.

This clonotype was seen only a few times. The chain links TRBV12-3 or TRBV12-4 to TRBJ2-7; 8 nucleotides align to TRBD1. The CDR3 has 15 amino acids. Trimming cost V 5 bases and J 4 bases; bases outside gene matches: 10. CDR3 residues: CASSNPGQGTYEQYF. In nucleotides, the CDR3 is TGTGCCAGCAGTAACCCTGGACAGGGCACTTACGAGCAGTACTTC.

This clonotype has only a few counts. The genes are TRBV12-3 or TRBV12-4 and TRBJ2-7; D ambiguous. This CDR3 region has 15 residues. V lost 3 bases, J lost 5 bases, and 17 bases lay in between. In DNA, the CDR3 is TGTGCCAGCAGTTTTATAATAGACTCCCAGGACGAGCAGTACTTC. It translates to CASSFIIDSQDEQYF.

Many counts were recorded for this clonotype. The chain combines TRBV2 with TRBJ1-2; D gene uncertain. Trimming left V 6 bases short and J 4 bases short, with 15 bases between. Germline V gene lookup returns CDR1 SNHLY and CDR2 FYNNEI. CDR3 size: 14 residues. The CDR3 sequence: CASRTTRMTYGYTF. CDR3 nucleotide sequence: TGTGCCAGCAGGACGACACGTATGACCTATGGCTACACCTTC.

This clonotype was seen a handful of times. The CDR3 bases are TGTGCCAGCAGCTTAGGGGGGTTCGGGACAGGGATGAACACTGAAGCTTTCTTT. Its protein is CASSLGGFGTGMNTEAFF. The V call is TRBV7-2, the J call TRBJ1-1, with TRBD1 matching 9 bases. V lost 1 base and J lost 0; bases outside the gene matches: 9. This CDR3 comprises 18 residues. Germline values: CDR1 SGHTA, CDR2 FQGNSA.

This clonotype was detected only a few times. The chain couples TRBV6-1 to TRBJ2-5; 10 bases align to TRBD2. V was pared by 0 bases and J by 4 bases, with 2 bases of the junction left unmatched. There are 15 residues in the CDR3. Germline loops: CDR1 MNHNS, CDR2 SASEGT. CDR3 sequence: CASSEAASGRETQYF. CDR3 nucleotide sequence: TGTGCCAGCAGTGAAGCCGCTAGCGGGAGAGAGACCCAGTACTTC.

V is TRBV6-5 and J is TRBJ1-1; unclear D gene. Germline-derived CDR1 and CDR2 are MNHEY and SVGAGI. Deletions cut 4 bases from V and 8 bases from J, with 17 bases between. This CDR3 region has 14 residues. The CDR3 protein is CASSSPGGNPEAFF. CDR3 DNA sequence: TGTGCCAGCAGTTCCCCAGGCGGGAATCCGGAAGCTTTCTTT.

There are a few counts of this clonotype. The J gene is TRBJ1-5, the V gene TRBV28; TRBD1 might be the D (5 bases). This CDR3 has 14 residues. Germline V lookup: CDR1 MDHEN, CDR2 SYDVKM. V lost 4 bases and J 4 bases, leaving 11 bases between the germline ends. CDR3 nucleotides: TGTGCCAGCAGTTCCCGACAGAAGAATCAGCCCCAGCATTTT. Its protein is CASSSRQKNQPQHF.

The chain is built from TRBV10-2 and TRBJ2-5; no clear D. The CDR3 length is 15 residues. The germline CDR1 and CDR2 sequences are WSHSY and SAAADI. V lost 2 bases and J lost 5, with 15 bases in between. The chain's CDR3 is CASSEVLGFGETQYF. The CDR3 coding sequence is TGCGCCAGCAGTGAGGTATTGGGGTTTGGCGAGACCCAGTACTTC.

The V call is TRBV19, the J call TRBJ1-1, with D tentatively TRBD1 (6 bases). CDR3 size: 18 residues. The germline V gene encodes CDR1 LNHDA and CDR2 SQIVND (reference sequence). The V gene lost 5 bases and the J gene lost 4 bases, with 26 bases spanning the gap. The CDR3: CASSYGTPYREMGTEAFF. For the CDR3, the DNA is TGTGCCAGTAGTTATGGGACGCCCTACAGGGAAATGGGCACTGAAGCTTTCTTT.

The chain has TRBV9 and TRBJ1-1; tentatively, D is TRBD1 (5 bases). Trimming pared 4 bases from V and 3 bases from J, leaving 13 bases between. This CDR3 comprises 14 residues. Germline V gene sequence: CDR1 SGDLS, CDR2 YYNGEE. The CDR3 protein is CASSTQGDHTEAFF. The CDR3 region has the DNA TGTGCCAGCAGCACCCAGGGCGATCACACTGAAGCTTTCTTT.

In its sample, this clonotype was seen many times. The V and J genes are TRBV12-3 or TRBV12-4 and TRBJ1-1; TRBD1 is a possible D gene (5 bases). V was shortened by 6 bases and J by 0 bases, with 14 bases between the two germline ends. The CDR3 has 15 residues. The CDR3 is CASSFTTGMNTEAFF. The CDR3 nucleotides read TGTGCCAGCAGCTTCACAACAGGCATGAACACTGAAGCTTTCTTT.

The chain employs TRBV5-1 and TRBJ1-4; TRBD1 is a possible D gene (6 bases). The CDR3 totals 13 residues. V lost 2 bases to trimming and J lost 7 bases, with 9 bases between them. Germline V lookup: CDR1 SGHRS, CDR2 YFSETQ. In nucleotides, the CDR3 is TGCGCCAGCAGCTTTTCCAGGGGTGAAAAACTGTTTTTT. This translates into CASSFSRGEKLFF.

V gene TRBV20-1 combines with J gene TRBJ1-5; 10 bases agree with TRBD1. V shed 6 bases and J 3 bases; nucleotides not matched to a gene: 8. The CDR3 loop spans 15 amino acids. The germline V gene has CDR1 DFQATT and CDR2 SNEGSKA (reference sequence). The CDR3 is CSAGGTGANNQPQHF. The CDR3 nucleotides are TGCAGTGCCGGAGGGACAGGGGCTAACAATCAGCCCCAGCATTTT.

This clonotype occurred a few times. The V gene is TRBV29-1, the J gene TRBJ2-1; the match to TRBD2 covers 9 bases. Germline V gene data show CDR1 as SQVTM and CDR2 as ANQGSEA. After removal of 3 bases from V and 6 bases from J, the junction contained 12 bases not matched to a gene. The CDR3 extends over 16 amino acids. This CDR3 is CSVDGFSGRFGNEQFF. CDR3 bases: TGCAGCGTTGATGGGTTTAGCGGGAGATTCGGCAATGAGCAGTTCTTC.

The table lists this clonotype with a count of one. The chain couples TRBV6-9 to TRBJ1-2, with TRBD1 matching over 7 bases. The CDR3 length is 14 residues. Losses at the gene ends were 4 bases for V and 6 bases for J; bases not matched to a gene: 8. Per the germline V gene, CDR1 is MNHGY and CDR2 is SVAAGI. This CDR3 is CASSSQQGYHGYTF. The CDR3 DNA reads as TGTGCCAGCAGTTCGCAACAGGGGTACCATGGCTACACCTTC.

J is TRBJ2-7 and V is TRBV11-3; no clear D gene. CDR3 length equals 13 residues. Germline CDR1 reads SGHNT; CDR2 reads YENEEA. V was trimmed by 1 base and J by 6 bases, leaving 10 bases between them. The CDR3 sequence is CASSLGPDLEQYF. The CDR3 DNA reads as TGTGCCAGCAGCTTAGGACCCGACCTCGAGCAGTACTTC.

This chain joins TRBV27 and TRBJ1-5; no clear D. This CDR3 region has 16 residues. CDR1 is MNHEY, CDR2 SMNVEV, per germline (reference sequence). V was clipped by 2 bases and J by 4 bases, with 15 bases between them. CDR3 region: CASSLKGPMSNQPQHF. CDR3 bases: TGTGCCAGCAGTTTAAAAGGTCCGATGTCAAATCAGCCCCAGCATTTT.

This clonotype has ten or more counts. This rearrangement joins TRBV28 to TRBJ1-1; no definite D call. V lost 2 bases and J 2 bases, leaving 15 bases between the germline ends. The CDR3 is 16 residues long. The germline gives CDR1 MDHEN, CDR2 SYDVKM. CDR3 sequence (DNA): TGTGCCAGCAGTTTACAGATCCCAGGCCCAAACACTGAAGCTTTCTTT. Amino acid sequence: CASSLQIPGPNTEAFF. The variable domain in full, with the rest retrieved from reference TRBV28 and TRBJ1-1, is DVKVTQSSRYLVKRTGEKVFLECVQDMDHENMFWYRQDPGLGLRLIYFSYDVKMKEKGDIPEGYSVSREKKERFSLILESASTNQTSMYLCASSLQIPGPNTEAFFGQGTRLTVV.

V gene TRBV29-1 combines with J gene TRBJ2-2; 9 bases agree with TRBD2. The CDR3 is made up of 17 amino acids. Germline V lookup: CDR1 SQVTM, CDR2 ANQGSEA. V was pared by 0 bases and J by 7 bases, with 12 bases of the junction left unmatched. CDR3 nucleotide sequence: TGCAGCGTTGAAGATCTCTGGCCTAGCGGGACTGACGGGGAGCTGTTTTTT. Residues: CSVEDLWPSGTDGELFF.

The chain links TRBV7-9 to TRBJ1-6; TRBD1 might be the D (6 bases). The ends were cut back, 3 bases at V and 6 bases at J, with 12 bases in the middle. The CDR3 contains 15 residues. Germline V CDR1 and CDR2: SEHNR, FQNEAQ (reference sequence). CDR3 nucleotides: TGTGCCAGCAGCTTCCAGGGACACATTAATTCACCCCTCCACTTT. This sequence encodes CASSFQGHINSPLHF.

J is TRBJ1-4 and V is TRBV12-3 or TRBV12-4; D not resolved. V was clipped by 6 bases and J by 8 bases, with 16 bases between them. The length of the CDR3 is 14 residues. The CDR3 protein is CASSPGSHGEKLFF. The CDR3 DNA is TGTGCCAGCAGCCCCGGTTCTCATGGGGAAAAACTGTTTTTT.

This clonotype was seen only a few times. Germline and junction disagree at one end, which may indicate a read error. V and J are TRBV5-1 and TRBJ2-1; D possibly corresponds to TRBD1 (5 bases). The germline CDR1 and CDR2 sequences are SGHRS and YFSETQ. This CDR3 region has 14 residues. As DNA, the CDR3 is TGTGCCAGCAGCTTGGTTGCCCAGGGCGGTGAGCAGTTCTTC. Residues: CASSLVAQGGEQFF. The full variable domain, with the rest looked up from reference TRBV5-1 and TRBJ2-1, is KAGVTQTPRYLIKTRGQQVTLSCSPISGHRSVSWYQQTPGQGLQFLFEYFSETQRNKGNFPGRFSGRQFSNSRSEMNVSTLELGDSALYLCASSLVAQGGEQFFGPGTRLTVL.